This is a list of T cell receptor beta chains from one sample in a study of blood T cell repertoires in COVID-19. Sequencing used immunoSEQ multiplex PCR; TCRdb keeps in-frame clones, though not all of them. The sample holds about 210,000 clones, about 91% seen once. The sample consisted of PBMCs or T cells enriched from blood (not recorded which). Every receptor here comes from a man between 18 and 29 years old with acute COVID-19. Each CDR3 is given with its conserved first and last residue. The order of the fields is V gene, J gene, D gene, clone size, CDR3 DNA, CDR3 protein. D genes are given only for firm matches. Size tells how often a clone was seen (once, few, many) or the class of an expanded clone, and some rows leave it out.

TRBV9	TRBJ1-2	NA	NA	TGTGCCAGCAGCGCAGCCCAAGGCAGGGACTATGGCTACACCTTC	CASSAAQGRDYGYTF
TRBV5-1	TRBJ2-2	TRBD2	NA	TGCGCCAGCAGCTTCCGGACTAGCGATACCGGGGAGCTGTTTTTT	CASSFRTSDTGELFF
TRBV7-2	TRBJ2-3	NA	NA	TGTGCCAGCAGCCCCCGACCGAGTGGAGGGAGACCCAGCACAGATACGCAGTATTTT	CASSPRPSGGRPSTDTQYF
TRBV4-1	TRBJ1-4	NA	NA	TGCGCCAGCAGCCAAGACGGAGGGGCGCTGGGTAATGAAAAACTGTTTTTT	CASSQDGGALGNEKLFF
TRBV2	TRBJ1-4	TRBD1	NA	TGTGCCAGCAGTGAAATAATGGAGGGGGCTTCTAATGAAAAACTGTTTTTT	CASSEIMEGASNEKLFF
TRBV9	TRBJ2-7	TRBD2	once	TGTGCCAGCGGCCACGGCGGGAGTGGCTACGAGCAGTACTTC	CASGHGGSGYEQYF
TRBV10-3	TRBJ1-5	TRBD1	NA	TGTGCCATCAGTAAAGAGACAGGGATGAATCAGCCCCAGCATTTT	CAISKETGMNQPQHF
TRBV7-2	TRBJ2-1	TRBD1	NA	TGTGCCAGCAGCTTCGGGACAGGGGGCTACAATGAGCAGTTCTTC	CASSFGTGGYNEQFF
TRBV28	TRBJ1-2	TRBD1	NA	TGTGCCAGCAGTCCGACAGGGTATGGCTACACCTTC	CASSPTGYGYTF
TRBV28	TRBJ2-7	TRBD2	NA	TGTGCCAGCAGTTTATCCCCCAGCACTAGCGGGTACGAGCAGTACTTC	CASSLSPSTSGYEQYF
TRBV6-2/TRBV6-3	TRBJ1-6	NA	NA	TGTGCCAGCAGCCTCGGACAGTCTCAGGTTTCACCCCTCCACTTT	CASSLGQSQVSPLHF
TRBV4-1	TRBJ1-2	NA	NA	TGCGCCAGCAGCCAAGTCCTCGACAGCTATGGCTACACCTTC	CASSQVLDSYGYTF
TRBV28	TRBJ1-1	NA	NA	TGTGCCAGCAGTTTCGGGGGTACCAACACTGAAGCTTTCTTT	CASSFGGTNTEAFF
TRBV4-3	TRBJ1-4	TRBD1	NA	TGCGCCAGCAGCCAAGTACAGACAGGGCGAAATGAAAAACTGTTTTTT	CASSQVQTGRNEKLFF
TRBV18	TRBJ2-1	TRBD2	NA	TGTGCCAGCTCACCCTACCCTCCTAGCGGGAGCTCCTACAATGAGCAGTTCTTC	CASSPYPPSGSSYNEQFF
TRBV27	TRBJ2-1	TRBD2	NA	TGTGCCAGCAGTTTATTACCCCCGGCTAGCGGGAGACTAAACTACAATGAGCAGTTCTTC	CASSLLPPASGRLNYNEQFF
TRBV27	TRBJ2-4	NA	NA	TGTGCCAGCAGTCGTAGGGGCGAAAACATTCAGTACTTC	CASSRRGENIQYF
TRBV19	TRBJ2-3	TRBD2	NA	TGTGCCAGTAGCCAACCAGGGACTAGCGGGAGGGGCACAGATACGCAGTATTTT	CASSQPGTSGRGTDTQYF
TRBV7-6	TRBJ2-1	TRBD2	NA	TGTGCCAGCAGCTTTAGCGGGAGCCCTTCCAATGAGCAGTTCTTC	CASSFSGSPSNEQFF
TRBV5-1	TRBJ1-1	NA	NA	TGCGCCAGCAGCTTGGACAGCGGGAAAAACACTGAAGCTTTCTTT	CASSLDSGKNTEAFF
TRBV4-3	TRBJ2-7	NA	NA	TGCGCCAGCAGCCAAGGGGGCAGGGCGGACGAGCAGTACTTC	CASSQGGRADEQYF
TRBV6-5	TRBJ1-1	NA	NA	TGTGCCAGCAGGACGGGGCCCGGGGGCACTGAAGCTTTCTTT	CASRTGPGGTEAFF
TRBV4-2	TRBJ2-2	TRBD2	once	TGTGCCAGCAGCCGTGGACCGGGACTAGCGGGGGACGGGGAGCTGTTTTTT	CASSRGPGLAGDGELFF
TRBV19	TRBJ2-4	TRBD1	NA	TGTGCCAGTACCTCGGACAGGGAGGACAAAAACATTCAGTACTTC	CASTSDREDKNIQYF
TRBV30	TRBJ1-2	TRBD1	NA	TGTGCCTGGAGTGAGACAGGGGTGAGAGCTGGCTACACCTTC	CAWSETGVRAGYTF
TRBV23-1	TRBJ1-4	NA	NA	TGCGCCAGCAGTCAATCGTTGGTACAGGGAGAAAAACTGTTTTTT	CASSQSLVQGEKLFF
TRBV23-1	TRBJ1-4	TRBD1	few	TGCGCCAGCAGTTACGGACAGGGGGCAACTAATGAAAAACTGTTTTTT	CASSYGQGATNEKLFF
TRBV19	TRBJ2-5	NA	NA	TGTGCCAGTGCCGCCGGAGGTCGAGAGACCCAGTACTTC	CASAAGGRETQYF
TRBV9	TRBJ2-2	NA	NA	TGTGCCAGCAGGCAGGGATCGAACACCGGGGAGCTGTTTTTT	CASRQGSNTGELFF
TRBV18	TRBJ2-3	TRBD2	few	TGTGCCAGCTCACCCCCCGGGCTAGCGGGTGGAGATACGCAGTATTTT	CASSPPGLAGGDTQYF
TRBV2	TRBJ1-4	TRBD1	NA	TGTGCCAGCCAGACAGGGGAGGTTGGAACTAATGAAAAACTGTTTTTT	CASQTGEVGTNEKLFF
TRBV6-2/TRBV6-3	TRBJ1-5	NA	NA	TGTGCCAGCAGCCAAAGAACCGCAGTGGAGGATCAGCCCCAGCATTTT	CASSQRTAVEDQPQHF
TRBV4-3	TRBJ2-2	TRBD2	once	TGCGCCAGCAGCCAACCTTGGACTAGCGGGAGTGATACCGGGGAGCTGTTTTTT	CASSQPWTSGSDTGELFF
TRBV19	TRBJ1-5	NA	NA	TGTGCCACCAAAGGGGAGGGAAGCAATCAGCCCCAGCATTTT	CATKGEGSNQPQHF
TRBV2	TRBJ2-3	TRBD1	NA	TGTGCCAGCAGGGAGGGACAGGGGCGGGAAGATACGCAGTATTTT	CASREGQGREDTQYF
TRBV4-1	TRBJ1-1	NA	NA	TGCGCCAGCAGCCAGACAGAAAACACTGAAGCTTTCTTT	CASSQTENTEAFF
TRBV27	TRBJ2-7	TRBD1	NA	TGTGCCAGCAGTTTATCCCCCCCGGGACAGGGTTACGAGCAGTACTTC	CASSLSPPGQGYEQYF
TRBV30	TRBJ1-3	NA	NA	TGTGCCTGGAGGGAGGGGAACTCTGGAAACACCATATATTTT	CAWREGNSGNTIYF
TRBV28	TRBJ2-7	TRBD1	NA	TGTGCCAGTATAAACGACAGGGGAGAGTACGAGCAGTACTTC	CASINDRGEYEQYF
TRBV11-3	TRBJ2-3	NA	NA	TGTGCCAGCAGCCCCAGTTGGCGGGCAACTAGCACAGATACGCAGTATTTT	CASSPSWRATSTDTQYF